This T cell receptor (beta chain) is from a study of cytomegalovirus exposure and HLA in healthy donors. Study-wide results and caveats: An apparent linkage of common viral pathogens to several of the most significant clusters emerged in a later analysis. Presence/absence analyses assumed roughly uniform sequencing depth across donors, which may not hold. Among CMV-associated TCR beta chains, most appeared HLA-restricted in a later analysis. Sequences of the TCR beta chain were said to predict the HLA-A and HLA-B alleles of most subjects accurately.

Concerning this clone itself: The antigen remains unidentified.

60 Vbeta and 13 Jbeta primers were used in PCR. Sequenced by immunoSEQ multiplex PCR; TCRdb stores in-frame clones only, minus some. The sample holds about 120,000 clones; 70% to 90% are singletons and the top ten take about 1.8%. The CDR3 covers 17 residues. Trimming cost V 0 bases and J 6 bases; bases outside gene matches: 8. Looked up from germline, CDR1 is LGHNA and CDR2 is YNFKEQ. The sequencing input was PBMCs. The TCR sequence derives from a man in his forties in good health and CMV-seronegative. The chain is built from TRBV4-2 and TRBJ2-1; 10 positions match TRBD2. The CDR3 DNA follows: TGTGCCAGCAGCCAAGAGATAGCGGGAGGACGGGTCAATGAGCAGTTCTTC. Amino acids: CASSQEIAGGRVNEQFF.